This T cell receptor (beta chain) was found in a study of cytomegalovirus exposure and HLA in healthy donors. Across the study: A previous analysis identified approximately 110 million unique TCR beta sequences derived from about 180 million T cells. Study results and caveats: Investigators reported 150 to 200 TCR beta chains as tied to cytomegalovirus. Presence/absence analyses assumed roughly uniform sequencing depth across donors. Most TCRs appeared rarely, but some public TCRs recurred in many donors.

PCR primers comprised 60 Vbeta and 13 Jbeta primers. Profiling relied on immunoSEQ multiplex PCR, and the TCRdb table lists in-frame clones only, not all of them. Of some 150,000 clones detected, more than 70% appear once; the ten largest clones hold around 2.5%. With regard to this clone: Its target is not known.

With 2 bases clipped from V and 8 bases from J, the junction kept 4 bases outside the gene matches. The germline gives CDR1 LNHDA, CDR2 SQIVND (reference sequence). The CDR3 totals 13 residues. This clonotype was obtained from a man aged 45 to 65 in good health and CMV-seronegative. The specimen was PBMCs. This chain links TRBV19 with TRBJ1-2, with 8 bases lining up with TRBD1. The CDR3 spells CASSIRTGSGYTF. The CDR3 bases are TGTGCCAGTAGTATACGGACAGGGAGCGGCTACACCTTC. Full variable domain (remainder filled in from reference TRBV19 and TRBJ1-2): DGGITQSPKYLFRKEGQNVTLSCEQNLNHDAMYWYRQDPGQGLRLIYYSQIVNDFQKGDIAEGYSVSREKKESFPLTVTSAQKNPTAFYLCASSIRTGSGYTFGSGTRLTVV.